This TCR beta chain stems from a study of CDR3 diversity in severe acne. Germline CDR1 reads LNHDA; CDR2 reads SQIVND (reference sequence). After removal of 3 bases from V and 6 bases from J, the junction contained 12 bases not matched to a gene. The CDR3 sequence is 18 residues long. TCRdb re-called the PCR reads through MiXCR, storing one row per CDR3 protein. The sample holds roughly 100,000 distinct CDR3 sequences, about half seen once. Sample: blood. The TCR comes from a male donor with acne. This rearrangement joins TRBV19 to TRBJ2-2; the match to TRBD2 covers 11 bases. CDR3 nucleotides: TGTGCCAGTAGTATCGCCCCCAGAACTAGCGGGAGTGCCGGGGAGCTGTTTTTT. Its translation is CASSIAPRTSGSAGELFF.